This T cell receptor (beta chain) appears in the sequencing data of a study of T cells in Graves' hyperthyroidism and ophthalmopathy. Researchers took RNA transcripts and amplified the TCR beta CDR3 regions from them. Researchers ran a first-round RT-PCR on the TCR CDR3 using the HTBI primer set. TCRdb passed the multiplex PCR reads through MiXCR, listing each CDR3 protein once. The sample has about 480,000 distinct CDR3 sequences; roughly a quarter are singletons. Study-level points and caveats: The authors' 13 V-J model separated ophthalmopathy from stable hyperthyroidism. Blood also showed most of the thyroid clonotypes that were expanded above 0.001.

This clonotype was observed at least ten times. No antigen is known for it. Patients showing uncontrolled infection, other autoimmune disease, pregnancy or lactation were ineligible. The CDR3 is 13 amino acids. The V end lost 7 bases, the J end lost 5 bases, and 12 bases lay between the germline ends. The V gene is TRBV12-3 or TRBV12-4, the J gene TRBJ1-5; D is unclear. This receptor was identified in a woman aged 25 to 39 with Graves' ophthalmopathy. Sequences were obtained from blood. The CDR3 DNA reads TGTGCCAGCACCCCCTCTCGGGATCAGCCCCAGCATTTT. This encodes CASTPSRDQPQHF.